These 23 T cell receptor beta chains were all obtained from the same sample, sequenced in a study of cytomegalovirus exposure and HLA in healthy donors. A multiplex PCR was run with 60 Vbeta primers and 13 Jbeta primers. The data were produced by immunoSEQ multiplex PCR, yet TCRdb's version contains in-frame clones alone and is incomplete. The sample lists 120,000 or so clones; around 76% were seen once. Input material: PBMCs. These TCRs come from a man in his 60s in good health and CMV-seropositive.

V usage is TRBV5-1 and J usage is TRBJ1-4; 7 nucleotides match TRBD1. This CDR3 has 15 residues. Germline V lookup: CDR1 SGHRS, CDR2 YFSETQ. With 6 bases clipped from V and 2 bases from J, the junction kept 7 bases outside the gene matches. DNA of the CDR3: TGCGCCAGCACCATCTTGGGACAGACTAATGAAAAACTGTTTTTT. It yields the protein CASTILGQTNEKLFF.

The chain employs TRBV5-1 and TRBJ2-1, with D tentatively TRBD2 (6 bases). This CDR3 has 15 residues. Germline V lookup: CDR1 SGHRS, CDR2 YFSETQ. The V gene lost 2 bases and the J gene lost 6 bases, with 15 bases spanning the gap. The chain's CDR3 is CASSFTGDFFNEQFF. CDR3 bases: TGCGCCAGCAGCTTTACGGGGGATTTCTTCAATGAGCAGTTCTTC.

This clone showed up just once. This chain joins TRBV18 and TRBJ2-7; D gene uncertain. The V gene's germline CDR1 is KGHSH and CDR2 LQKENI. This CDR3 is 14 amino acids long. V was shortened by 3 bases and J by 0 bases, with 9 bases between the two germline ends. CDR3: CASSPSRYSYEQYF. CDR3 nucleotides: TGTGCCAGCTCACCCAGCAGGTACTCCTACGAGCAGTACTTC.

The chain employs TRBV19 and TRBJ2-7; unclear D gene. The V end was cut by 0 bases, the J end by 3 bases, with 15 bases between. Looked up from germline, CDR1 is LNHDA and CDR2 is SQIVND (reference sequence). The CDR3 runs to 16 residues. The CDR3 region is CASSIDPRGRDYEQYF. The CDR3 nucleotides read TGTGCCAGTAGTATAGATCCCCGTGGGCGCGACTACGAGCAGTACTTC.

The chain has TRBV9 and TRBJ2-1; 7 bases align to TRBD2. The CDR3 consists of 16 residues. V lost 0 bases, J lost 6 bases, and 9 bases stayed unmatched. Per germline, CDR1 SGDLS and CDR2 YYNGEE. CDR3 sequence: CASSVVGGGFSNEQFF. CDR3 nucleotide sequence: TGTGCCAGCAGCGTAGTGGGGGGAGGGTTCTCCAATGAGCAGTTCTTC.

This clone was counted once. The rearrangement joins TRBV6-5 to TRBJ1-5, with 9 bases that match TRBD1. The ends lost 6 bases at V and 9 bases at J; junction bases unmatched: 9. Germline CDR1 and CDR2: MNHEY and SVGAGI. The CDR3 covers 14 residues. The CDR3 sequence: CASSPGTGILPQHF. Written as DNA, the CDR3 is TGTGCCAGCAGCCCCGGGACAGGGATCTTGCCCCAGCATTTT.

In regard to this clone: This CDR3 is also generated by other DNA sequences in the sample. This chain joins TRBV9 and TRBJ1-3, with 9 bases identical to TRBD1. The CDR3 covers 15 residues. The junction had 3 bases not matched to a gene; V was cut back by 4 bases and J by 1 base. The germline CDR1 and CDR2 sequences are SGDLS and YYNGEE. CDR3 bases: TGTGCCAGCAGCCCAGGACAGGGGTCTGGAAACACCATATATTTT. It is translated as CASSPGQGSGNTIYF.

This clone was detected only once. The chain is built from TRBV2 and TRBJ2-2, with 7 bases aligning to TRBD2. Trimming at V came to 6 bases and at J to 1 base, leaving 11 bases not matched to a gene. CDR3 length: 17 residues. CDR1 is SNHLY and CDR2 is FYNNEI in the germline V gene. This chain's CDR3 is CASSVTLTSRNTGELFF. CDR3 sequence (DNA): TGTGCCAGCAGCGTTACTCTGACTAGCAGGAACACCGGGGAGCTGTTTTTT.

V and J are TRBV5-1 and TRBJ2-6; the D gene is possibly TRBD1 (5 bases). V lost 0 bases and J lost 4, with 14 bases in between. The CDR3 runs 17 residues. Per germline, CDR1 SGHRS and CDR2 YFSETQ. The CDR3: CASSLGLGEIGANVLTF. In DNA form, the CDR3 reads TGCGCCAGCAGCTTGGGGCTAGGGGAAATAGGGGCCAACGTCCTGACTTTC.

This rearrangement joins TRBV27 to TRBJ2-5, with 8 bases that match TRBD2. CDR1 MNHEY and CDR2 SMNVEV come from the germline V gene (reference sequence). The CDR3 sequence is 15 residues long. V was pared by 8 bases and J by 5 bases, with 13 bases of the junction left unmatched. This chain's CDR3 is CASASSGLPSETQYF. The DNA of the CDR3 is TGTGCCAGCGCCTCTAGCGGGCTACCCTCGGAGACCCAGTACTTC.

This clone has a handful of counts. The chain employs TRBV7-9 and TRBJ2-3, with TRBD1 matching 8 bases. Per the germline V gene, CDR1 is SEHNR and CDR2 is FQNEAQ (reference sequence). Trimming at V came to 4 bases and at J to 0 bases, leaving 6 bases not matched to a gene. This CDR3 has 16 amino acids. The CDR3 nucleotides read TGTGCCAGCAGCTCCGACAGGGGTGGTAGCACAGATACGCAGTATTTT. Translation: CASSSDRGGSTDTQYF.

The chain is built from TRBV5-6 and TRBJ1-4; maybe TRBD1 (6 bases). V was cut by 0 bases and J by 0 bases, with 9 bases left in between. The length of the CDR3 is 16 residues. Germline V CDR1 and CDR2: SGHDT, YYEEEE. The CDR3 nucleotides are TGTGCCAGCAGCTTGGTGGGGGCAGCAACTAATGAAAAACTGTTTTTT. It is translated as CASSLVGAATNEKLFF.

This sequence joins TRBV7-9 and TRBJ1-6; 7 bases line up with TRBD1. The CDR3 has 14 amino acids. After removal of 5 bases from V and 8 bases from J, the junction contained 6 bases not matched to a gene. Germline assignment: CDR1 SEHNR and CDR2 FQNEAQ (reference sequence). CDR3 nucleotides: TGTGCCAGCAGCCGGGACAGAGGTTATTCACCCCTCCACTTT. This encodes CASSRDRGYSPLHF.

CDR3 in DNA: TGTGCCAGCAGTTCCTATGACAGGGTGGGTGGCTACACCTTC. This sequence encodes CASSSYDRVGGYTF. The chain links TRBV28 to TRBJ1-2; 7 bases match TRBD1. The J segment lost 7 bases and the V segment lost 4 bases, leaving 9 bases of the junction unmatched. In germline, CDR1 is MDHEN, CDR2 SYDVKM. The CDR3 spans 14 residues.

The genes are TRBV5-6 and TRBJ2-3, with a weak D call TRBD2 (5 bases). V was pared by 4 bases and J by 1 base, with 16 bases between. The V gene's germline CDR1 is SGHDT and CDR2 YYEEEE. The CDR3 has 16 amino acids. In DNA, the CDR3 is TGTGCCAGCAGCCGGCCCCCGGGGTTGGGCACAGATACGCAGTATTTT. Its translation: CASSRPPGLGTDTQYF.

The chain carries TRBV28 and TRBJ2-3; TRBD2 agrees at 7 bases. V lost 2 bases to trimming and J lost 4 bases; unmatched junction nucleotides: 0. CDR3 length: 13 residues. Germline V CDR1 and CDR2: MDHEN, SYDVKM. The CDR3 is CASSLAGADTQYF. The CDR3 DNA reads TGTGCCAGCAGTTTAGCGGGAGCAGATACGCAGTATTTT.

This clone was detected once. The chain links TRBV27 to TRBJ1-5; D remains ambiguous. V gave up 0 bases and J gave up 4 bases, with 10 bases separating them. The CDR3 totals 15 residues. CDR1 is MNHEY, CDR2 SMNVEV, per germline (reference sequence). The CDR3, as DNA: TGTGCCAGCAGTTTATCGACTTTAGCGAATCAGCCCCAGCATTTT. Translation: CASSLSTLANQPQHF.

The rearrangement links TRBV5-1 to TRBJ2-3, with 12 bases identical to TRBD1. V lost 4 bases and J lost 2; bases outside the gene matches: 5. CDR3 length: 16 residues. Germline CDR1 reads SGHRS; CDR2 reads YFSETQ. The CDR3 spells CASSGGQGAYTDTQYF. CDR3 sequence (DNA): TGCGCCAGCAGCGGGGGACAGGGGGCTTACACAGATACGCAGTATTTT.

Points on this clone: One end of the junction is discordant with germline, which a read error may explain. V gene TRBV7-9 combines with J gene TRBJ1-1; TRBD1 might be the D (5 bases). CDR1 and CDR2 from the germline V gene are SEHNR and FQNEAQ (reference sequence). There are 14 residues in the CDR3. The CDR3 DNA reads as TGTTCCAGCAGCCCCCTCGGACAGAACACTGAAGCTTTCTTT. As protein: CSSSPLGQNTEAFF.

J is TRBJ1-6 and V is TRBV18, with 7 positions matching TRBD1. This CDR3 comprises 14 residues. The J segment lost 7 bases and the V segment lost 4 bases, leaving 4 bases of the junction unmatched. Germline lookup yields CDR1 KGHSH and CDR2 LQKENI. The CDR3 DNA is TGTGCCAGCTCACGGGACAGCCAGAATTCACCCCTCCACTTT. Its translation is CASSRDSQNSPLHF.

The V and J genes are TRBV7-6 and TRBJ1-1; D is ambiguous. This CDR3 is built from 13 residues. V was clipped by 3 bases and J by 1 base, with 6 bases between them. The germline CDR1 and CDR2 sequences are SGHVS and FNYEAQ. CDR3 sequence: CASSFGKNTEAFF. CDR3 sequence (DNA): TGTGCCAGCAGCTTTGGCAAGAACACTGAAGCTTTCTTT.

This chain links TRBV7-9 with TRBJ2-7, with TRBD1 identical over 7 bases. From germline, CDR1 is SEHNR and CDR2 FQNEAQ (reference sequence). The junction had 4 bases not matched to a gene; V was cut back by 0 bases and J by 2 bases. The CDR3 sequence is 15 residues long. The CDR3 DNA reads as TGTGCCAGCAGCTTAGCAGGGGGCGTACCCTACGAGCAGTACTTC. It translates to CASSLAGGVPYEQYF.

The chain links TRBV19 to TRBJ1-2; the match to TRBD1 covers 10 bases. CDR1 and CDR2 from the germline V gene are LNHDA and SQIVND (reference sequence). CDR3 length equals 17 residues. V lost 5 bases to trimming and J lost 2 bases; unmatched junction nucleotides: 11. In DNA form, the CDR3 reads TGTGCCAGTAGTGTGGGACAGGGGTATTTTGGAAACTATGGCTACACCTTC. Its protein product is CASSVGQGYFGNYGYTF.